Listed below are T cell receptor beta chains from one sample, sequenced in a study of post-analysis software for immune sequencing data. TCRdb recomputed calls from the PCR reads with MiXCR, one row per CDR3 protein. The data contain a few hundred thousand distinct CDR3 sequences, 30% to 45% of them singletons. Sequencing was performed on blood. These TCRs come from a girl aged 5-17 years with multiple sclerosis. Both conserved end residues are part of each CDR3. The order of the fields is J gene, V gene, CDR3 protein.

j_gene: TRBJ1-2
v_gene: TRBV29-1
CDR3aa: CSVAGGQGELDGYTF

j_gene: TRBJ1-1
v_gene: TRBV4-1
CDR3aa: CASSQALQTGNTEAFF

j_gene: TRBJ2-1
v_gene: TRBV7-2
CDR3aa: CASKRGNSGYNEQFF

j_gene: TRBJ1-2
v_gene: TRBV20-1
CDR3aa: CSARDVGKARYGYTF

j_gene: TRBJ2-7
v_gene: TRBV2
CDR3aa: CASRVGQDYEQYF

j_gene: TRBJ2-7
v_gene: TRBV4-1
CDR3aa: CASSKPSTGNYEQYF

j_gene: TRBJ2-7
v_gene: TRBV3-1
CDR3aa: CASSPLDFGGEQYF

j_gene: TRBJ2-5
v_gene: TRBV16
CDR3aa: CASSQAASREQYF

j_gene: TRBJ2-5
v_gene: TRBV5-1
CDR3aa: CASNARLAQETQYF

j_gene: TRBJ2-2
v_gene: TRBV7-9
CDR3aa: CASSSGQGGTGELFF